The sequence of this T cell receptor (beta chain) was determined in a study of blood T cells in healthy people across ages. This clonotype was counted only a few times. In germline, CDR1 is SGHRS, CDR2 YFSETQ. The ends were cut back, 6 bases at V and 6 bases at J, with 15 bases in the middle. The CDR3 is 13 residues long. Isolation recovered at least 7 million PBMCs from every sample. Together with a sample-barcoded 5' primer, a J-beta primer mix was included in a second PCR lasting roughly 6 to 12 cycles. TCRdb reanalysed the 5' RACE reads using MiXCR and keeps one entry per CDR3 protein. Here the sample spans 550,000 to 650,000 distinct CDR3 sequences, around 31% being singletons.

The chain employs TRBV5-1 and TRBJ1-1; D uncertain. The receptor was isolated from a woman of 80 years or more in good health. Sequenced input: blood. CDR3 bases: TGCGCCAGCAAGCAGGATGAATATTCTGAAGCTTTCTTT. This encodes CASKQDEYSEAFF.